The rows below give T cell receptor beta chains drawn from one sample of a study of T cell changes during pregnancy in multiple sclerosis. The assay was immunoSEQ multiplex PCR, and TCRdb's table has in-frame clones only and misses some. The sample comprises around 40,000 clones, roughly nine tenths of which are singletons, and approximately 1.1% rests with the top ten. The sample consisted of CD4+ T cells from peripheral blood mononuclear cells, taken in the first trimester of pregnancy. These receptors originate from a female donor with multiple sclerosis, enrolled in a pregnancy study. The CDR3 runs from the conserved cysteine through the conserved F or W. A D gene is named only where the DNA matches it firmly. Clone size is not always given. Where it is, it says once, few, many or a class for expanded clones.

v_gene	j_gene	abundance	d_gene	CDR3aa	CDR3nt
TRBV18	TRBJ2-3	.	.	CASSPGTWSTQYF	TGTGCCAGCTCACCCGGGACATGGAGTACGCAGTATTTT
TRBV5-1	TRBJ1-2	.	TRBD1	CASSLEGTGNYGYTF	TGCGCCAGCAGCTTGGAAGGGACAGGGAACTATGGCTACACCTTC
TRBV21-1	TRBJ1-1	.	.	CAKPGGFLNTEAFF	TGTGCCAAACCAGGGGGCTTCCTCAACACTGAAGCTTTCTTT
TRBV9	TRBJ2-1	.	TRBD2	CASSVDSGRSNEQFF	TGTGCCAGCAGCGTAGATAGCGGGAGATCCAATGAGCAGTTCTTC
TRBV7-2	TRBJ2-2	.	TRBD1	CASSSGTATFTGELFF	TGTGCCAGCAGCTCTGGGACAGCGACCTTCACCGGGGAGCTGTTTTTT
TRBV4-2	TRBJ2-3	.	TRBD2	CASSRDRDYSMSTQYF	TGTGCCAGCAGCCGCGACCGGGACTACTCCATGAGTACGCAGTATTTT
TRBV21-1	TRBJ2-1	.	.	CASSFIRSGDVILDEQFF	TGTGCCAGCAGCTTTATTAGGTCAGGGGACGTAATTTTGGACGAGCAGTTCTTC
TRBV5-1	TRBJ2-5	.	TRBD1	CASSSGTGAQETQYF	TGCGCCAGCAGCAGCGGGACAGGGGCCCAAGAGACCCAGTACTTC
TRBV29-1	TRBJ2-7	.	TRBD2	CSVAVRGRIYEQYF	TGCAGCGTTGCTGTGCGCGGGAGGATCTACGAGCAGTACTTC
TRBV30	TRBJ1-4	few	TRBD1	CAWRKLQGNEKLFF	TGTGCCTGGAGAAAGTTACAGGGGAATGAAAAACTGTTTTTT
TRBV27	TRBJ2-1	.	.	CASSFIGDYNEQFF	TGTGCCAGCAGTTTTATCGGGGACTACAATGAGCAGTTCTTC
TRBV28	TRBJ1-3	.	TRBD1	CASILTLDRGQGNTIYF	TGTGCCAGCATTCTTACCTTGGACAGGGGGCAAGGAAACACCATATATTTT
TRBV28	TRBJ2-2	.	.	CASANSERVAGELFF	TGTGCCAGCGCAAATAGCGAGAGGGTTGCTGGGGAGCTGTTTTTT
TRBV19	TRBJ1-5	once	.	CASTRTAGNQPQHF	TGTGCCAGTACAAGGACAGCTGGTAATCAGCCCCAGCATTTT
TRBV25-1	TRBJ1-5	few	.	CASSMSGYSNQPQHF	TGTGCCAGCAGTATGTCAGGTTATAGCAATCAGCCCCAGCATTTT
TRBV7-3	TRBJ2-3	.	TRBD1	CASSSGTGTDTQYF	TGTGCCAGCAGTTCCGGGACAGGGACAGATACGCAGTATTTT
TRBV19	TRBJ2-1	.	TRBD2	CASSGLAGEMPYNEQFF	TGTGCCAGTAGTGGCCTAGCGGGAGAAATGCCGTACAATGAGCAGTTCTTC
TRBV5-1	TRBJ1-4	.	TRBD1	CASSKDRAYEKLFF	TGCGCCAGCAGCAAGGACAGGGCTTATGAAAAACTGTTTTTT
TRBV27	TRBJ1-3	.	.	CASGRGGPGNTIYF	TGTGCCAGCGGAAGGGGGGGGCCTGGAAACACCATATATTTT
TRBV27	TRBJ2-3	.	.	CASSFIGTDTQYF	TGTGCCAGCAGTTTTATTGGCACAGATACGCAGTATTTT
TRBV5-1	TRBJ2-1	.	TRBD2	CASSSLAGMEQFF	TGCGCCAGCAGCAGTCTAGCGGGAATGGAGCAGTTCTTC
TRBV30	TRBJ1-1	.	.	CAWSTGLNTEAFF	TGTGCCTGGAGTACTGGGCTGAACACTGAAGCTTTCTTT
TRBV2	TRBJ2-5	.	TRBD2	CASSESSGPQETQYF	TGTGCCAGCAGTGAGTCTAGCGGCCCTCAAGAGACCCAGTACTTC
TRBV5-1	TRBJ1-2	medium-sized	TRBD1	CASSPGQGEGYTF	TGCGCCAGCAGCCCCGGACAGGGCGAGGGCTACACCTTC
TRBV18	TRBJ2-7	few	.	CASSLGFYEQYF	TGTGCCAGCTCACTCGGGTTCTACGAGCAGTACTTC
TRBV6-5	TRBJ2-7	once	TRBD2	CASSSQYGGGSYEQYF	TGTGCCAGCAGTTCCCAGTACGGCGGCGGGAGCTACGAGCAGTACTTC
TRBV2	TRBJ2-2	.	TRBD2	CASSDSSGTNTGELFF	TGTGCCAGCAGTGACTCTAGCGGGACCAACACCGGGGAGCTGTTTTTT
TRBV5-1	TRBJ2-1	.	TRBD2	CASSLGRLAGAINEQFF	TGCGCCAGCAGCTTGGGGAGACTAGCGGGAGCAATCAATGAGCAGTTCTTC
TRBV30	TRBJ1-1	.	TRBD1	CAWSVGQGGTEAFF	TGTGCCTGGAGTGTAGGACAGGGAGGTACTGAAGCTTTCTTT
TRBV9	TRBJ2-5	.	TRBD1	CASSAGGETQYF	TGTGCCAGCAGCGCAGGGGGAGAGACCCAGTACTTC
TRBV7-9	TRBJ2-7	.	.	CASSNQGSPYEQYF	TGTGCCAGCAGCAACCAGGGTAGTCCCTACGAGCAGTACTTC
TRBV5-1	TRBJ1-2	.	TRBD1	CASSPGQGEGDTF	TGCGCCAGCAGCCCGGGACAGGGGGAAGGGGACACCTTC
TRBV6-6	TRBJ2-5	.	.	CASSPGTEKETQYF	TGTGCCAGCAGTCCCGGGACTGAGAAAGAGACCCAGTACTTC
TRBV2	TRBJ1-1	once	TRBD1	CASMMGQGNTEAFF	TGTGCCAGCATGATGGGACAGGGGAACACTGAAGCTTTCTTT
TRBV5-4	TRBJ2-4	.	TRBD2	CASSQGLAGARAKNIQYF	TGTGCCAGCAGCCAGGGACTAGCGGGAGCTAGAGCCAAAAACATTCAGTACTTC
TRBV6-5	TRBJ2-7	.	TRBD2	CASSSTSGSYEQYF	TGTGCCAGCAGCTCCACTAGCGGGAGCTACGAGCAGTACTTC
TRBV7-2	TRBJ2-1	.	TRBD2	CASSLAGRELTEQFF	TGTGCCAGCAGCTTAGCTGGGCGGGAGTTGACTGAGCAGTTCTTC
TRBV5-1	TRBJ1-2	.	.	CASSFQGSYGYTF	TGCGCCAGCAGCTTTCAGGGGAGCTATGGCTACACCTTC
TRBV30	TRBJ2-3	.	TRBD2	CAWSRGGTSTDTQYF	TGTGCCTGGAGTCGGGGGGGGACTAGCACAGATACGCAGTATTTT
TRBV21-1	TRBJ2-1	.	.	CASSPRTSGNNEQFF	TGTGCCAGCAGCCCCCGGACTAGCGGCAACAATGAGCAGTTCTTC
TRBV27	TRBJ2-7	.	.	CASRRGSHEQYF	TGTGCCAGCAGGAGAGGTTCCCACGAGCAGTACTTC
TRBV27	TRBJ2-1	.	TRBD1	CASSGDRVENEQFF	TGTGCCAGCAGCGGGGACAGGGTAGAGAATGAGCAGTTCTTC
TRBV18	TRBJ2-7	.	.	CASSPDSWLYEQYF	TGTGCCAGCTCACCCGACAGTTGGCTATACGAGCAGTACTTC
TRBV20-1	TRBJ1-2	.	.	CSASENTF	TGCAGTGCTAGTGAGAACACCTTC
TRBV10-3	TRBJ2-7	.	TRBD1	CAISDPGQGAHEQYF	TGTGCCATCAGTGACCCGGGACAGGGGGCCCACGAGCAGTACTTC
TRBV7-2	TRBJ1-1	.	TRBD1	CASSSGQGETEAFF	TGTGCCAGCAGCTCAGGACAGGGTGAGACTGAAGCTTTCTTT
TRBV5-4	TRBJ1-1	.	TRBD1	CASIIPDRAEAFF	TGTGCCAGCATAATACCAGACAGGGCTGAAGCTTTCTTT
TRBV6-5	TRBJ2-1	.	.	CASSRGLLHNEQFF	TGTGCCAGCAGTAGGGGACTGCTACACAATGAGCAGTTCTTC
TRBV10-3	TRBJ2-1	.	TRBD1	CAISESGDRGFSYNEQFF	TGTGCCATCAGTGAGTCTGGGGACAGGGGATTCTCCTACAATGAGCAGTTCTTC
TRBV28	TRBJ1-1	.	TRBD1	CASSFTQGEAGTEAFF	TGTGCCAGCAGTTTCACACAGGGGGAGGCTGGCACTGAAGCTTTCTTT
TRBV30	TRBJ2-1	.	.	CAWTDYNEQFF	TGTGCCTGGACAGATTACAATGAGCAGTTCTTC
TRBV5-6	TRBJ2-1	.	TRBD2	CASSLLAGGYNEQFF	TGTGCCAGCAGCCTGCTAGCGGGAGGCTACAATGAGCAGTTCTTC
TRBV5-6	TRBJ2-5	.	TRBD2	CASSPGGTSRWLYF	TGTGCCAGCAGCCCTGGGGGGACTAGTAGGTGGCTGTACTTC